One and the same sample provided the 26 T cell receptor beta chains below, sequenced in a study of T cell repertoires in cytomegalovirus infection (dated by TCRdb to between 2018 and 2021). Instrument used: Illumina HiSeq 1500. The raw public data were reprocessed by TCRdb itself: fastp quality trimming at Q25, MiXCR clonotype calling, in-frame beta chains only. Every CDR3 protein is listed once, alongside the most common genes and DNA of its rows. For this sample there are hundreds of thousands of distinct CDR3 sequences; around 24% appear just once. The ten largest make up roughly 8% of the sample. Sequencing used CD8+ T cells from PBMCs. The receptors were gathered from a human donor in good health (CMV status not recorded). Some clones in this sample may be carry-over from other donors' samples.

The sample holds one count of this clonotype. This chain joins TRBV9 and TRBJ1-2, with a possible D match to TRBD1 (5 bases). Deletions cut 4 bases from V and 1 base from J, with 17 bases between. The germline V gene encodes CDR1 SGDLS and CDR2 YYNGEE. CDR3 length equals 16 residues. In DNA, the CDR3 is TGTGCCAGCAGCCCCACCGGGGGAGGGGTTAACTATGGCTACACCTTC. Its translation is CASSPTGGGVNYGYTF.

In this sample, this clonotype turned up many times. The chain carries TRBV6-1 and TRBJ2-3; TRBD2 matches 9 bases. CDR1 and CDR2 (germline): MNHNS, SASEGT. The CDR3 totals 15 residues. The V gene end was trimmed by 2 bases and the J gene end by 4 bases; junction bases not matched to a gene: 4. CDR3 region: CASSETAGGPDTQYF. In DNA form, the CDR3 reads TGTGCCAGCAGTGAAACGGCGGGGGGGCCAGATACGCAGTATTTT.

The rearrangement joins TRBV27 to TRBJ2-5; the match to TRBD1 covers 11 bases. V was clipped by 5 bases and J by 7 bases; unmatched bases: 6. The CDR3 spans 14 residues. The germline CDR1 and CDR2 sequences are MNHEY and SMNVEV (reference sequence). The CDR3 bases are TGTGCCAGCAGTCCCGGGACAGGGGGTGCGACCCAGTACTTC. Protein: CASSPGTGGATQYF.

V and J are TRBV7-9 and TRBJ2-7, with D tentatively TRBD2 (6 bases). Germline V gene sequence: CDR1 SEHNR, CDR2 FQNEAQ (reference sequence). The germline V and J ends were trimmed by 5 bases and 6 bases, with 17 bases remaining between them. The CDR3 consists of 14 residues. CDR3 coding DNA: TGTGCCAGCAGCCCGCCGACGCGGGGTCGCGAGCAGTACGTC. Its protein product is CASSPPTRGREQYV.

A word on this clonotype: A single base separates this from a much larger clone, so it may be a read error. The genes are TRBV6-5 and TRBJ2-1; 8 nucleotides line up with TRBD1. The CDR3 sequence is 14 residues long. J lost 6 bases, V lost 3 bases, and 4 bases had no gene match. Per the germline V gene, CDR1 is MNHEY and CDR2 is SVGAGI. The CDR3 bases are TGTGCCAGCAGTTATTCCGGGACAGGCAATGAGCAGTTCTTC. Translated, it gives CASSYSGTGNEQFF.

This clonotype was picked up a small number of times. The DNA is omitted, as the CDR3 cannot be located on it reliably, and the CDR3 follows TCRdb's listing. The chain couples TRBV4-1 to TRBJ1-4; the table calls TRBD1, which could not be checked here. Both ends counted, the CDR3 spans 16 residues. The V gene's germline CDR1 is MGHRA and CDR2 YSYEKL. The CDR3 region is CASSPLWQGRNEKLFF.

This clonotype was counted a few times. This sequence joins TRBV5-5 and TRBJ2-1; 7 bases agree with TRBD1. V lost 6 bases and J lost 8; bases outside the gene matches: 17. The CDR3 consists of 16 residues. The germline V gene has CDR1 SGHKS and CDR2 YYEKEE (reference sequence). CDR3 in DNA: TGTGCCAGCACCGAAGGGACAGCAAGTGTCGGGGATGAGCAGTTCTTC. As protein: CASTEGTASVGDEQFF. Supplemented by reference TRBV5-5 and TRBJ2-1, the full variable domain reads DAGVTQSPTHLIKTRGQQVTLRCSPISGHKSVSWYQQVLGQGPQFIFQYYEKEERGRGNFPDRFSARQFPNYSSELNVNALLLGDSALYLCASTEGTASVGDEQFFGPGTRLTVL.

This clonotype was observed a handful of times. The V gene is TRBV5-6, the J gene TRBJ2-5, with TRBD1 matching over 11 bases. Germline V gene lookup returns CDR1 SGHDT and CDR2 YYEEEE. There are 16 residues in the CDR3. The ends lost 0 bases at V and 5 bases at J; junction bases unmatched: 6. CDR3 nucleotides: TGTGCCAGCAGCTTGGAGGGACAGGGGGAGTGGGAGACCCAGTACTTC. It encodes CASSLEGQGEWETQYF.

The genes are TRBV6-6 and TRBJ1-2, with D tentatively TRBD1 (6 bases). Germline CDR1 and CDR2: MNHNY and SVGAGI (reference sequence). Trimming took off 7 bases at V and 1 base at J, with 13 bases between the two ends. The CDR3 totals 14 residues. The CDR3 loop reads CASTVQGGNYGYTF. DNA of the CDR3: TGTGCCAGCACTGTACAGGGAGGTAACTATGGCTACACCTTC.

This clonotype was seen repeatedly, ten times or more. The chain employs TRBV7-8 and TRBJ1-1; 8 bases map to TRBD1. The CDR3 extends over 15 amino acids. The V segment lost 3 bases and the J segment 5 bases; nucleotides outside the gene matches: 8. Germline CDR1 is SGHVS and CDR2 is FQNEAQ. The CDR3 DNA is TGTGCCAGCAGCTTGGGCACAGGGGGACGTACTGAAGCTTTCTTT. Its protein product is CASSLGTGGRTEAFF.

This clonotype was seen a few times. The chain combines TRBV7-8 with TRBJ2-1; perhaps TRBD2 as D (6 bases). V was shortened by 1 base and J by 0 bases, with 16 bases between the two germline ends. This CDR3 spans 18 amino acids. Germline V CDR1 and CDR2: SGHVS, FQNEAQ. CDR3 DNA: TGTGCCAGCAGCTTAGTCGTGGGGGGACCTCACTCCTACAATGAGCAGTTCTTC. Translating it yields CASSLVVGGPHSYNEQFF.

Comments on this clonotype: At one end, the junction sequence differs from germline, possibly due to a read error. The DNA of the CDR3 is TGTGTCAGCAGTTACTCAGGACAGGGTGGCACCGGGGAGCTGTTTTTT. Translating gives CVSSYSGQGGTGELFF. V and J are TRBV6-8 and TRBJ2-2; 8 nucleotides line up with TRBD1. Germline values: CDR1 MNHGY, CDR2 SAAAGT. There are 16 residues in the CDR3.

This clonotype was seen a handful of times. This sequence joins TRBV28 and TRBJ2-3; 7 bases align to TRBD2. CDR1 and CDR2 (germline): MDHEN, SYDVKM. The junction had 4 bases not matched to a gene; V was cut back by 5 bases and J by 2 bases. CDR3 size: 14 residues. The CDR3 DNA reads as TGTGCCAGCAGTGCCACTAGCGCCACAGATACGCAGTATTTT. Protein: CASSATSATDTQYF.

In its sample, this clonotype was seen a few times. V gene TRBV7-6 combines with J gene TRBJ2-3; 7 nucleotides agree with TRBD1. Trimming took 3 bases from V and 1 from J; bases not matched to a gene: 16. Per the germline V gene, CDR1 is SGHVS and CDR2 is FNYEAQ. The CDR3 totals 19 residues. The CDR3 reads CASSFVESPGQRGTDTQYF. In DNA form, the CDR3 reads TGTGCCAGCAGCTTTGTAGAGAGCCCGGGACAGCGTGGCACAGATACGCAGTATTTT.

The chain couples TRBV28 to TRBJ2-7; D gene ambiguous. There are 13 residues in the CDR3. The V gene's germline CDR1 is MDHEN and CDR2 SYDVKM. Trimming shortened V by 9 bases and J by 1 base, and 13 bases separated the two germline ends. The CDR3 sequence is CASVPLGSYEQYV. The CDR3 nucleotides are TGTGCCAGTGTCCCCCTGGGGTCCTACGAGCAGTACGTC.

This clonotype was seen many times. The rearrangement uses TRBV10-3 and TRBJ2-5; 7 bases align to TRBD1. Germline V gene lookup returns CDR1 ENHRY and CDR2 SYGVKD. Trimming took 10 bases from V and 1 from J; bases not matched to a gene: 9. The CDR3 is 14 residues long. The DNA for the CDR3 is TGTGCCACCCGGGACAGAGGAGGCCAAGAGACCCAGTACTTC. It translates to CATRDRGGQETQYF.

This clonotype was observed once. The V call is TRBV5-6, the J call TRBJ1-5, with 9 bases fitting TRBD1. The V segment lost 0 bases and the J segment 6 bases; nucleotides outside the gene matches: 7. Germline CDR1 SGHDT, CDR2 YYEEEE. This CDR3 is 16 amino acids long. CDR3 sequence: CASSLGGQGYVQPQHF. As DNA, the CDR3 is TGTGCCAGCAGCTTGGGCGGACAGGGGTATGTTCAGCCCCAGCATTTT.

This chain connects TRBV28 to TRBJ1-5; 9 bases line up with TRBD1. V lost 8 bases and J lost 7; bases outside the gene matches: 6. The germline V gene has CDR1 MDHEN and CDR2 SYDVKM. This CDR3 is 13 amino acids long. The CDR3 here is CASGDRAEQPQHF. As DNA, the CDR3 is TGTGCCAGCGGGGACAGGGCTGAACAGCCCCAGCATTTT.

This clonotype was detected a few times. This chain uses TRBV7-6 with TRBJ2-1; TRBD1 matches at 12 bases. This CDR3 is 19 amino acids long. Germline CDR1 and CDR2: SGHVS and FNYEAQ. V shed 3 bases, J shed 6 bases, and the junction held 15 bases outside the gene matches. Here the CDR3 DNA reads TGTGCCAGCAGCTTCCTATACAGGCCGGGACAGGGGGCTCTCAATGAGCAGTTCTTC. Residues: CASSFLYRPGQGALNEQFF.

This clonotype was seen more than once but under ten times. This chain joins TRBV28 and TRBJ1-1, with D possibly TRBD1 on 5 matching bases. The V end lost 3 bases, the J end lost 3 bases, and 14 bases lay between the germline ends. CDR1 and CDR2 (germline): MDHEN, SYDVKM. This CDR3 is built from 15 residues. The CDR3 region is CASSLLPRGDTEAFF. CDR3 DNA sequence: TGTGCCAGCAGTTTGCTTCCCAGAGGGGACACTGAAGCTTTCTTT.

V usage is TRBV7-9 and J usage is TRBJ1-3; perhaps TRBD1 as D (5 bases). V gave up 7 bases and J gave up 0 bases, with 19 bases separating them. Germline V CDR1 and CDR2: SEHNR, FQNEAQ (reference sequence). The CDR3 runs 17 residues. The DNA of the CDR3 is TGTGCCAGCATCACTTCGGGACGGATGAGCTCTGGAAACACCATATATTTT. Protein sequence: CASITSGRMSSGNTIYF. Full variable domain (rest looked up from reference TRBV7-9 and TRBJ1-3): DTGVSQNPRHKITKRGQNVTFRCDPISEHNRLYWYRQTLGQGPEFLTYFQNEAQLEKSRLLSDRFSAERPKGSFSTLEIQRTEQGDSAMYLCASITSGRMSSGNTIYFGEGSWLTVV.

The rearrangement uses TRBV2 and TRBJ2-2; 9 bases agree with TRBD2. The CDR3 runs 18 residues. Per the germline V gene, CDR1 is SNHLY and CDR2 is FYNNEI. V was pared by 7 bases and J by 1 base, with 13 bases of the junction left unmatched. The CDR3 nucleotides read TGTGCCAGCACCCTTTTTCCTAGCGGGGAGCGGAACACCGGGGAGCTGTTTTTT. Translated, it gives CASTLFPSGERNTGELFF. Full variable domain (remainder filled in from reference TRBV2 and TRBJ2-2): EPEVTQTPSHQVTQMGQEVILRCVPISNHLYFYWYRQILGQKVEFLVSFYNNEISEKSEIFDDQFSVERPDGSNFTLKIRSTKLEDSAMYFCASTLFPSGERNTGELFFGEGSRLTVL.

This clonotype came up a few times. The V call is TRBV29-1, the J call TRBJ1-2; 7 bases line up with TRBD1. Per the germline V gene, CDR1 is SQVTM and CDR2 is ANQGSEA. The CDR3 sequence is 13 residues long. The V and J ends lost 3 bases and 8 bases, in that order; junction bases with no gene match: 9. The CDR3: CSVEDRQGSGYTF. The CDR3 coding sequence is TGCAGCGTTGAGGACCGACAGGGAAGCGGCTACACCTTC.

J is TRBJ1-2 and V is TRBV27; D may be TRBD1 (6 bases). This CDR3 spans 14 amino acids. Trimming removed 7 bases at V and 6 bases at J, with 18 bases between. Per germline, CDR1 MNHEY and CDR2 SMNVEV (reference sequence). Here the CDR3 DNA reads TGTGCCAGCACGGGCTCGGGGGGGGCAGATGGCTACACCTTC. The encoded protein is CASTGSGGADGYTF.

This clonotype came up many times. This chain connects TRBV7-8 to TRBJ2-2, with a weak D call TRBD1 (5 bases). This CDR3 has 15 amino acids. V was pared by 3 bases and J by 7 bases, with 15 bases between. CDR1 is SGHVS, CDR2 FQNEAQ, per germline. The CDR3 region has the DNA TGTGCCAGCAGCTTGGGGCTGGGGTTTGTCGGGGAGCTGTTTTTT. Translation: CASSLGLGFVGELFF.

The sample holds many counts of this clonotype. This rearrangement joins TRBV27 to TRBJ1-1, with a possible D match to TRBD1 (5 bases). Trimming took off 7 bases at V and 7 bases at J, with 10 bases between the two ends. Germline V lookup: CDR1 MNHEY, CDR2 SMNVEV (reference sequence). The CDR3 has 11 residues. The CDR3 protein is CASTQGVEAFF. The CDR3 DNA reads as TGTGCCAGCACCCAGGGAGTTGAAGCTTTCTTT.